This T cell receptor beta chain was sequenced during a study of control samples from healthy donors and cancer patients. CDR1 is SSHAT, CDR2 FNYEAQ, per germline (reference sequence). The length of the CDR3 is 15 residues. Sequencing was performed with immunoSEQ multiplex PCR; in TCRdb, only in-frame clones are kept and a portion is missing. The sample lists around 150,000 clones, about nine tenths occurring once. This receptor was identified in a man under 40 in good health. The sequenced sample was blood. V usage is TRBV7-7 and J usage is TRBJ2-1; 8 nucleotides line up with TRBD2. CDR3 nucleotides: TGTGCTAGCTCCAGCGGGAGTTTGTTATACAATGAGCAGTTCTTC. It codes for CASSSGSLLYNEQFF.